This T cell receptor beta chain emerged from a study of neoadjuvant anti-PD-1 for oral cavity cancer. Time point specified: after neoadjuvant nivolumab, at surgical resection. Patients were newly diagnosed with stage II-IVA oral cavity squamous cell carcinoma without prior systemic or radiation treatment. Analysis of PBMCs was direct, with no culture step. The germline gives CDR1 MGHDK, CDR2 SYGVNS. Deletions cut 2 bases from V and 6 bases from J, with 11 bases between. This CDR3 has 14 residues. Most PBMC samples had around 0.5 ug input DNA in six replicates. Assay: immunoSEQ multiplex PCR; the TCRdb copy retains only in-frame clones and omits some. This table has about 12,000 clones, over 55% appearing once.

The chain links TRBV25-1 to TRBJ1-3; D remains ambiguous. The source material was PBMCs, sampled after nivolumab (anti-PD-1) treatment. The receptor was derived from a person between 40 and 85 years old with oral cavity squamous cell carcinoma. This CDR3 reads CASSEPMEVNTIYF. The CDR3, as DNA: TGTGCCAGCAGTGAACCCATGGAGGTAAACACCATATATTTT.